The TCR beta chain described here comes from a study of naive and memory T cell subsets. The beta constant-region primer was an equimolar mix of two oligonucleotides covering TRBC1 and TRBC2. Ligated cDNA was amplified by four rounds of PCR with nested alpha and beta constant-region primers and SP2. The cDNA 3' end received a ligated single-stranded oligonucleotide carrying the SP2 primer and a 12-nucleotide UMI. TCRdb re-called the UMI-ligation and nested PCR reads through MiXCR, storing one row per CDR3 protein. The sample holds 140,000 to 150,000 distinct CDR3 sequences, 20% to 25% seen once. Points from the study as a whole: Expression changes during T cell differentiation may affect RNA-based TCR counts. Especially in CD8 cells, naive repertoires contained a few larger clonotypes, possibly CD45RA-re-expressing memory cells.

V was shortened by 3 bases and J by 13 bases, with 16 bases between the two germline ends. Per germline, CDR1 MGHDK and CDR2 SYGVNS. The CDR3 contains 14 residues. Four subsets defined by CD45RA and CD27 were sorted after CD3, CD4, CD8 and live/dead staining. This clonotype was picked up one time. Antigen: not known. The clonotype was recovered from a human donor in good health. The sequencing sample was made of naive CD4+ T cells from blood. The chain uses TRBV25-1 and TRBJ1-6; tentative D call: TRBD1 (6 bases). The CDR3 loop is CASSDLHRDSPLHF. In DNA form, the CDR3 reads TGTGCCAGCAGTGATCTACACAGGGACTCTCCCCTCCACTTT.